These 21 T cell receptor beta chains were all obtained from the same sample, sequenced in a study of patients and donors after allogeneic stem cell transplantation. TCRdb called the RT-PCR reads again in MiXCR, with one record for every CDR3 protein. The table includes more than 850,000 distinct CDR3 sequences, approximately 18% detected once. Sequencing input: blood, either unsorted or a sorted T cell fraction (not recorded which). The receptors were sampled from a human donor who was either an allogeneic HSCT recipient or a stem cell or donor lymphocyte infusion donor (not recorded which). It is not recorded whose cells these are; they may come from a transplant donor.

In its sample, this clonotype was seen a few times. The chain is built from TRBV7-2 and TRBJ1-6; D gene ambiguous. Germline loops: CDR1 SGHTA, CDR2 FQGNSA. The CDR3 is 15 residues long. V was cut by 8 bases and J by 0 bases, with 11 bases left in between. CDR3 nucleotide sequence: TGTGCCAGCCGCCCGGGGAGCTCCTATAATTCACCCCTCCACTTT. Amino acids: CASRPGSSYNSPLHF.

This clonotype was seen only once. This chain uses TRBV7-3 with TRBJ2-3, with D possibly matching TRBD2 (7 bases). V gave up 2 bases and J gave up 5 bases, with 20 bases separating them. The CDR3 contains 17 residues. Germline CDR1 and CDR2: SGHTA and FQGTGA. CDR3 DNA: TGTGCCAGCAGCTTATTCGAGGGGGGGCTAGGATTAGATACGCAGTATTTT. It yields the protein CASSLFEGGLGLDTQYF.

This clonotype was recorded a few times. The rearrangement joins TRBV20-1 to TRBJ2-5; 8 nucleotides align to TRBD2. The germline V gene has CDR1 DFQATT and CDR2 SNEGSKA (reference sequence). V shed 3 bases, J shed 2 bases, and the junction held 8 bases outside the gene matches. CDR3 length: 15 residues. The CDR3 reads CSASGVAGPQETQYF. The CDR3 DNA is TGCAGTGCTAGCGGGGTAGCGGGGCCTCAAGAGACCCAGTACTTC.

This chain links TRBV24-1 with TRBJ1-2, with D possibly matching TRBD1 (5 bases). CDR3 length: 13 amino acids. Looked up from germline, CDR1 is KGHDR and CDR2 is SFDVKD. The V and J ends lost 6 bases and 4 bases respectively, with 11 bases between them. In DNA, the CDR3 is TGTGCCACCAGTCCTAGGAGGGGCTATGGCTACACCTTC. This translates into CATSPRRGYGYTF.

DNA for the CDR3: TGTGCCAGCAGGGGCCCGGGACAGAGTAACTACGAGCAGTACTTC. It yields the protein CASRGPGQSNYEQYF. The rearrangement joins TRBV6-1 to TRBJ2-7; 7 bases are a match to TRBD1. The CDR3 has 15 residues. Per germline, CDR1 MNHNS and CDR2 SASEGT. V shed 6 bases and J 3 bases; nucleotides not matched to a gene: 11.

The chain uses TRBV30 and TRBJ1-5; tentatively, D is TRBD1 (6 bases). This CDR3 region has 13 residues. The germline V gene encodes CDR1 GTSNPN and CDR2 SVGIG (reference sequence). V lost 2 bases and J 7 bases, leaving 12 bases between the germline ends. The CDR3 DNA reads TGTGCCTGGAGTCCACAGGGAAACCAGCCCCAGCATTTT. Protein product: CAWSPQGNQPQHF.

This clonotype was counted only a few times. The genes are TRBV29-1 and TRBJ2-2; possibly TRBD1 for D (6 bases). Germline-derived CDR1 and CDR2 are SQVTM and ANQGSEA. This CDR3 spans 13 amino acids. V shed 7 bases and J shed 2 bases, with 11 bases lying between them. The CDR3 region is CSATGRNTGELFF. In nucleotides, the CDR3 is TGCAGCGCCACAGGGCGAAACACCGGGGAGCTGTTTTTT.

This chain uses TRBV7-2 with TRBJ2-5; a weak D match, TRBD2 (7 bases). The CDR3 extends over 16 amino acids. Germline CDR1 and CDR2: SGHTA and FQGNSA. The V gene lost 3 bases and the J gene lost 3 bases, with 17 bases spanning the gap. For the CDR3, the DNA is TGTGCCAGCAGCTTTTTTGCGCGGGGGCTGAAAGAGACCCAGTACTTC. Its protein product is CASSFFARGLKETQYF.

This clonotype was observed a few times. This chain uses TRBV10-3 with TRBJ2-7, with D perhaps matching TRBD2 (5 bases). The germline gives CDR1 ENHRY, CDR2 SYGVKD. There are 14 residues in the CDR3. Trimming left V 7 bases short and J 3 bases short, with 16 bases between. The CDR3 reads CAIIISGNNYEQYF. DNA for the CDR3: TGTGCCATCATCATATCCGGGAATAACTACGAGCAGTACTTC.

The chain links TRBV15 to TRBJ2-2; D is ambiguous. The CDR3 totals 12 residues. V was shortened by 8 bases and J by 6 bases, with 10 bases between the two germline ends. Germline V gene lookup returns CDR1 LNHNV and CDR2 YYDKDF (reference sequence). CDR3: CATPDDAGELFF. The CDR3 DNA sequence: TGTGCCACCCCCGATGATGCCGGGGAGCTGTTTTTT.

This clonotype was picked up a small number of times. The rearrangement links TRBV7-8 to TRBJ1-5; D perhaps matches TRBD1 (6 bases). V was clipped by 5 bases and J by 1 base, with 9 bases between them. There are 14 residues in the CDR3. Germline V CDR1 and CDR2: SGHVS, FQNEAQ. CDR3 bases: TGTGCCAGCAGCATGGACAGAAGCAATCAGCCCCAGCATTTT. It specifies CASSMDRSNQPQHF.

A few counts support this clonotype. The chain links TRBV7-9 to TRBJ2-5; D gene uncertain. The CDR3 length is 15 residues. The V and J ends lost 4 bases and 1 base respectively, with 13 bases between them. Germline loops: CDR1 SEHNR, CDR2 FQNEAQ (reference sequence). The CDR3, as DNA: TGTGCCAGCAGCTCTCTTTTTGGCATCCAAGAGACCCAGTACTTC. The encoded protein is CASSSLFGIQETQYF. The full variable domain, with the rest looked up from reference TRBV7-9 and TRBJ2-5, is DTGVSQNPRHKITKRGQNVTFRCDPISEHNRLYWYRQTLGQGPEFLTYFQNEAQLEKSRLLSDRFSAERPKGSFSTLEIQRTEQGDSAMYLCASSSLFGIQETQYFGPGTRLLVL.

The table lists this clonotype with a few counts. The rearrangement joins TRBV7-3 to TRBJ2-2; 7 nucleotides agree with TRBD1. J was trimmed by 6 bases and V by 5 bases; bases with no gene match: 9. This CDR3 has 15 residues. CDR1 and CDR2 from the germline V gene are SGHTA and FQGTGA. This CDR3 is CASSQRTGNPGELFF. The CDR3 coding sequence is TGTGCCAGCAGCCAGAGGACAGGAAACCCCGGGGAGCTGTTTTTT.

The V and J genes are TRBV5-6 and TRBJ2-5; D is perhaps TRBD2 (6 bases). Looked up from germline, CDR1 is SGHDT and CDR2 is YYEEEE. Trimming stripped 9 bases from V and 7 bases from J, with 22 bases between. This CDR3 contains 14 residues. The DNA of the CDR3 is TGTGCCACCGCTCCGGGACTGAACGGCGGGACCCAGTACTTC. Its translation: CATAPGLNGGTQYF.

This clonotype was detected a few times. This chain connects TRBV9 to TRBJ2-1; perhaps TRBD1 as D (6 bases). The V gene lost 1 base and the J gene lost 2 bases, with 10 bases spanning the gap. CDR3 length: 15 amino acids. Germline V CDR1 and CDR2: SGDLS, YYNGEE. The CDR3 region is CASSVTGDTYNEQFF. The CDR3 DNA sequence: TGTGCCAGCAGCGTAACCGGGGACACCTACAATGAGCAGTTCTTC.

The chain uses TRBV5-6 and TRBJ2-7; TRBD1 is a possible D gene (6 bases). V lost 5 bases to trimming and J lost 13 bases, with 19 bases between them. The CDR3 is 12 amino acids. Per the germline V gene, CDR1 is SGHDT and CDR2 is YYEEEE. The DNA for the CDR3 is TGTGCCAGCAGTAGTCCGGGACACGGTTTATACTTC. This gives the protein CASSSPGHGLYF.

Here the CDR3 reads CASRRDGTNYGYTF. The CDR3 nucleotides read TGTGCCAGCAGGAGAGACGGCACTAACTATGGCTACACCTTC. The rearrangement links TRBV25-1 to TRBJ1-2, with no clear D. The V gene's germline CDR1 is MGHDK and CDR2 SYGVNS. V gave up 6 bases and J gave up 0 bases, with 11 bases separating them. The CDR3 extends over 14 amino acids.

Only a few counts were recorded for this clonotype. J is TRBJ1-2 and V is TRBV12-3 or TRBV12-4; 10 positions agree with TRBD1. Trimming took 6 bases from V and 5 from J; bases not matched to a gene: 9. The CDR3 is made up of 15 amino acids. The CDR3 DNA is TGTGCCAGCAGCCGCCGGACAGGGGGAGGTTATGGCTACACCTTC. This encodes CASSRRTGGGYGYTF.

This clonotype was detected only a few times. The V gene is TRBV25-1, the J gene TRBJ2-1, with 9 nucleotides matching TRBD2. J lost 7 bases, V lost 3 bases, and 4 bases had no gene match. CDR1 and CDR2 (germline): MGHDK, SYGVNS. The CDR3 covers 14 residues. CDR3 loop: CASSDGTSLNEQFF. CDR3 DNA: TGTGCCAGCAGTGACGGGACTAGCTTGAATGAGCAGTTCTTC.

This clonotype was seen a handful of times. Written as DNA, the CDR3 is TGTGCCAGCAGTTACGGGACAGGGGATGAAAAACTGTTTTTT. Its translation: CASSYGTGDEKLFF. V gene TRBV6-5 combines with J gene TRBJ1-4, with TRBD1 identical over 10 bases. CDR1 and CDR2 from the germline V gene are MNHEY and SVGAGI. The CDR3 consists of 14 residues. The ends lost 2 bases at V and 6 bases at J; junction bases unmatched: 0.

The chain carries TRBV3-1 and TRBJ2-7; TRBD2 might be the D (6 bases). The length of the CDR3 is 15 residues. Germline CDR1 reads LGHDT; CDR2 reads YNNKEL (reference sequence). The germline V and J ends were trimmed by 4 bases and 2 bases, with 15 bases remaining between them. The CDR3 spells CASSPDGGTPYEQYF. The CDR3 region has the DNA TGTGCCAGCAGCCCCGACGGCGGGACCCCCTACGAGCAGTACTTC.